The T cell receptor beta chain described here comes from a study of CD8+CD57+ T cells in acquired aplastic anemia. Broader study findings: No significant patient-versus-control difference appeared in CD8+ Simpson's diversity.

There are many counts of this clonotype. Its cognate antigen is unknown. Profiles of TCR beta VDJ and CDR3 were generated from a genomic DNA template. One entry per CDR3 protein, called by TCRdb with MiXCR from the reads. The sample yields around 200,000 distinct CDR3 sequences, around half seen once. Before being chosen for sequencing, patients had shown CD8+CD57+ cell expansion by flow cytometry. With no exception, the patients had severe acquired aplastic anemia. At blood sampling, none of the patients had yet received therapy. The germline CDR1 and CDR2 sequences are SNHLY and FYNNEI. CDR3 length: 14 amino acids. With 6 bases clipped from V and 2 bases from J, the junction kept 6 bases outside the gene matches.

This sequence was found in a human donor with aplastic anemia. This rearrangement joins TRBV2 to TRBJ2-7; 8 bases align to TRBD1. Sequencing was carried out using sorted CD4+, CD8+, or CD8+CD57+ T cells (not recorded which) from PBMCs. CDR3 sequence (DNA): TGTGCCAGCAGCAGACAGGGGTCAGCCTACGAGCAGTACTTC. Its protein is CASSRQGSAYEQYF.